This T cell receptor beta chain comes out of a study of blood T cell repertoires in COVID-19. Study information: The United States, Italy and Spain supplied acute and convalescent COVID-19 samples.

Trimming removed 5 bases from V and 3 bases from J; junction bases left unmatched: 4. Germline values: CDR1 SGHAT, CDR2 FQNNGV. The CDR3 covers 14 residues. The assay was immunoSEQ multiplex PCR, and TCRdb's table has in-frame clones only and misses some. The sample includes about 250,000 clones, about nine tenths of them seen just once. Two negative PCRs, clearance, or symptom resolution were required of recovered Cohort 3 donors. The sequenced material came from PBMCs or T cells enriched from blood (not recorded which). The clonotype originates from a man in his forties or fifties who had recovered from COVID-19. The chain couples TRBV11-2 to TRBJ2-7, with 10 nucleotides matching TRBD1. The CDR3 protein is CASSPWTGGYEQYF. CDR3 DNA: TGTGCCAGCAGCCCATGGACAGGGGGCTACGAGCAGTACTTC.